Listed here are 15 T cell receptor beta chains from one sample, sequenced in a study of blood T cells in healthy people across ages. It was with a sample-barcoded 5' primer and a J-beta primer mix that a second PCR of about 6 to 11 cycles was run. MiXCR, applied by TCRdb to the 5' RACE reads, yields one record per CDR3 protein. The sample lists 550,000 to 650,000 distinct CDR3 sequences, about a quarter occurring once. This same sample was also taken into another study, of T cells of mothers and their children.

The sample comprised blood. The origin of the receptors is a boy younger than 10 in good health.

The CDR3, as DNA: TGTGCCAGCAGTTTGCGGACGGAGAGTAACGAGCAGTACTTC. Protein product: CASSLRTESNEQYF. The J gene is TRBJ2-1, the V gene TRBV12-3 or TRBV12-4; D unresolved. The end of the DNA fits TRBJ2-7 better, so the J call may be wrong. The CDR3 length is 14 residues.

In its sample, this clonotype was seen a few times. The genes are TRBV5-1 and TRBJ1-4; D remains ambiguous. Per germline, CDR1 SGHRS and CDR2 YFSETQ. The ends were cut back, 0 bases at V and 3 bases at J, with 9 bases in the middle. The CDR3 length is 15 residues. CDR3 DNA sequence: TGCGCCAGCAGCTTGGGATCCGGGGCTAATGAAAAACTGTTTTTT. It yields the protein CASSLGSGANEKLFF.

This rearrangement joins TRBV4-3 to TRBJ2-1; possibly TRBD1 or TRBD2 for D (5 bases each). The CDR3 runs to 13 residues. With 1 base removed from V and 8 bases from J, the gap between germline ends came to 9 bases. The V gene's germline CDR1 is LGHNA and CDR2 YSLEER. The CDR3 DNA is TGCGCCAGCAGCCAAGCTGGGACGGATGAGCAGTTCTTC. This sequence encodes CASSQAGTDEQFF.

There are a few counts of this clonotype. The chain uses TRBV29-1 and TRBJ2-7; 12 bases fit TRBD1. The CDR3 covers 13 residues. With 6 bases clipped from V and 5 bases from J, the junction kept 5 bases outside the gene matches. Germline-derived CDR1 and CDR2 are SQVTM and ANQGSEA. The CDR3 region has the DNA TGCAGCGTCGCCGGGACAGGGGGCAACGAGCAGTACTTC. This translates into CSVAGTGGNEQYF.

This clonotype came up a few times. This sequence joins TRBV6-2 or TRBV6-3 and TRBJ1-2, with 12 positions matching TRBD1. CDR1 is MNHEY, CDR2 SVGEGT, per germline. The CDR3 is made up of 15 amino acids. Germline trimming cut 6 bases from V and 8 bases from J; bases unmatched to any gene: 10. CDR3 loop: CASRPGQGALGGYTF. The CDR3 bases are TGTGCCAGCAGACCGGGACAGGGGGCGCTTGGCGGCTACACCTTC.

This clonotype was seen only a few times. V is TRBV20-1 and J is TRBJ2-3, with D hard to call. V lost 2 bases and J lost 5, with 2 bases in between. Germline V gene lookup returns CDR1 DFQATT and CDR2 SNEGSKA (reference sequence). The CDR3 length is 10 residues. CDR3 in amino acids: CSARLDTQYF. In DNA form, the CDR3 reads TGCAGTGCTAGACTAGATACGCAGTATTTT.

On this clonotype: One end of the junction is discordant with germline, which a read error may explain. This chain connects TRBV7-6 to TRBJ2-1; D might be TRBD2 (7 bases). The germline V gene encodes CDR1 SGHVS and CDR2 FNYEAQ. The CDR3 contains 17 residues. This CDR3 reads CASSPDLWGGRSNERFF. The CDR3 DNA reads TGTGCCAGCAGCCCAGACTTGTGGGGGGGCCGAAGCAATGAGCGGTTCTTC.

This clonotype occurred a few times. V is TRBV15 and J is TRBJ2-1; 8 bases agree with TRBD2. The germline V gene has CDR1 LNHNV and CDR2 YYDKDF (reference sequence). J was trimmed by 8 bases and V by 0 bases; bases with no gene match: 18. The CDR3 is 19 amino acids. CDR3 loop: CATSRDWGWERGFGDEQFF. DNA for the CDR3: TGTGCCACCAGCAGAGATTGGGGATGGGAGCGGGGGTTCGGCGATGAGCAGTTCTTC.

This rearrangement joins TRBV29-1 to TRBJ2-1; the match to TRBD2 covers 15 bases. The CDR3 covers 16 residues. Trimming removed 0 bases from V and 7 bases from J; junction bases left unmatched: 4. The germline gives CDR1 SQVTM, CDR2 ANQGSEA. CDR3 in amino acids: CSVEDWTSGRGNEQFF. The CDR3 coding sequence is TGCAGCGTTGAAGATTGGACTAGCGGGAGGGGTAATGAGCAGTTCTTC.

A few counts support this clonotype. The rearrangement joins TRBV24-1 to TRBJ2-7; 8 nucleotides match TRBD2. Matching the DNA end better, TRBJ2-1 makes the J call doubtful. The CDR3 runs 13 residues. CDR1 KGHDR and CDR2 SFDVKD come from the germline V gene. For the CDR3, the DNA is TGTGCCACCAGTGCCCGGGGGGGGAATGAGCAGTTCTTC. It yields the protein CATSARGGNEQFF.

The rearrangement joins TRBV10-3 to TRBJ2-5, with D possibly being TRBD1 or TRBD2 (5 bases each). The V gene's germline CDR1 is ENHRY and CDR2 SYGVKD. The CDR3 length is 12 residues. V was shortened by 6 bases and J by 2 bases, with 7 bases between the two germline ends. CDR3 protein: CAISREQETQYF. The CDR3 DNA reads TGTGCCATCAGCAGGGAGCAAGAGACCCAGTACTTC.

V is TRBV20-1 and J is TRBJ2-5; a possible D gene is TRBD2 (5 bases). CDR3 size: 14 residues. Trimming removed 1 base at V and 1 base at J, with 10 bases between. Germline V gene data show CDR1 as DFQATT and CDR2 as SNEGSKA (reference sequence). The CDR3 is CSARGHGGQETQYF. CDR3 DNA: TGCAGTGCTAGAGGGCATGGAGGCCAAGAGACCCAGTACTTC.

DNA for the CDR3: TGTGCCACCCAGGGTTGGGCAGGCCACACAGATACGCAGTATTTT. Translated, it gives CATQGWAGHTDTQYF. The chain has TRBV27 and TRBJ2-3; maybe TRBD1 (5 bases). The CDR3 spans 15 residues. Germline lookup yields CDR1 MNHEY and CDR2 SMNVEV (reference sequence). Trimming stripped 10 bases from V and 2 bases from J, with 19 bases between.

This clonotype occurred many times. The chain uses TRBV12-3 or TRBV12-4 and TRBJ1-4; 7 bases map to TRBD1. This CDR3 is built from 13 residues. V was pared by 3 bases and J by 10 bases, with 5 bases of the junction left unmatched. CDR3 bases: TGTGCCAGCAGTTTGGAGGGGGCGAGAAAACTGTTTTTT. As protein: CASSLEGARKLFF.

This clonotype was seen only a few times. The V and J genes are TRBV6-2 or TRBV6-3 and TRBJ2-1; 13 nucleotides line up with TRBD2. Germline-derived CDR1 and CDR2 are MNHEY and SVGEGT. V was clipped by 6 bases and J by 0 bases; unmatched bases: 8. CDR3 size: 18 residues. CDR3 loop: CASRAGTSGVSSYNEQFF. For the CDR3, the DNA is TGTGCCAGCAGGGCCGGGACTAGCGGGGTGAGCTCCTACAATGAGCAGTTCTTC.